A single sample gave rise to the 15 T cell receptor beta chains below, sequenced in a study of T cells in localized non-small cell lung cancer. Generated by immunoSEQ multiplex PCR, the TCRdb table keeps only in-frame clones and is missing some. This sample has tens of thousands of clones, with 80% to 90% found just once. Sequenced here: peripheral blood, sampled before any cancer treatment. The receptors shown here come from a woman aged 35 to 70 with stage I lung adenocarcinoma.

J is TRBJ1-2 and V is TRBV5-6; 8 nucleotides align to TRBD1. The germline V gene has CDR1 SGHDT and CDR2 YYEEEE. Unmatched junction bases numbered 6, after V lost 4 bases and J lost 7 bases. CDR3 size: 13 residues. Here the CDR3 DNA reads TGTGCCAGCAGCCGGACAGGGTTACGTGGCTACACCTTC. It translates to CASSRTGLRGYTF.

The V call is TRBV6-6, the J call TRBJ2-7; unclear D gene. Trimming shortened V by 2 bases and J by 4 bases, and 9 bases separated the two germline ends. There are 13 residues in the CDR3. The germline CDR1 and CDR2 sequences are MNHNY and SVGAGI (reference sequence). The CDR3 bases are TGTGCCAGCAGTTACCGCGACGGTTACGAGCAGTACTTC. Amino acids: CASSYRDGYEQYF.

V is TRBV11-2 and J is TRBJ2-7; D unresolved. This CDR3 is built from 15 residues. V was cut by 1 base and J by 0 bases, with 10 bases left in between. The germline V gene has CDR1 SGHAT and CDR2 FQNNGV. CDR3 loop: CASSLGWVSSYEQYF. The DNA for the CDR3 is TGTGCCAGCAGCTTAGGTTGGGTGAGCTCCTACGAGCAGTACTTC.

This clone occurred once. The genes are TRBV5-1 and TRBJ2-1; 8 bases fit TRBD2. Germline V gene data show CDR1 as SGHRS and CDR2 as YFSETQ. V dropped 3 bases and J dropped 7; count of bases not matched to a gene: 15. The CDR3 is 17 residues long. CDR3 nucleotides: TGCGCCAGCAGCTGGTCCCCCTTTGCGGGGGGTTCAAATGAGCAGTTCTTC. It encodes CASSWSPFAGGSNEQFF.

A single count supports this clone. V usage is TRBV9 and J usage is TRBJ1-1; 9 nucleotides match TRBD1. J gave up 2 bases and V 3 bases, and 5 bases lay outside the gene matches. CDR1 and CDR2 from the germline V gene are SGDLS and YYNGEE. The CDR3 loop spans 15 amino acids. This CDR3 is CASSAQTGGNTEAFF. CDR3 nucleotides: TGTGCCAGCAGCGCTCAGACAGGGGGAAACACTGAAGCTTTCTTT.

This rearrangement joins TRBV2 to TRBJ1-3; 8 bases line up with TRBD1. CDR3 length: 19 amino acids. Per the germline V gene, CDR1 is SNHLY and CDR2 is FYNNEI. V trimming: 6 bases; J trimming: 4 bases; junction bases outside the gene matches: 20. CDR3 nucleotide sequence: TGTGCCAGCAGGTCACCAGGGGGCGGAGGTTTTCAGCGCGGAAACACCATATATTTT. Translation gives CASRSPGGGGFQRGNTIYF. Supplemented by reference TRBV2 and TRBJ1-3, the full variable domain reads EPEVTQTPSHQVTQMGQEVILRCVPISNHLYFYWYRQILGQKVEFLVSFYNNEISEKSEIFDDQFSVERPDGSNFTLKIRSTKLEDSAMYFCASRSPGGGGFQRGNTIYFGEGSWLTVV.

This chain connects TRBV25-1 to TRBJ2-7; D gene ambiguous. The CDR3 runs 14 residues. Germline V gives CDR1 MGHDK, CDR2 SYGVNS. Trimming left V 5 bases short and J 2 bases short, with 13 bases between. Here the CDR3 reads CASSLEEGAYEQYF. CDR3 DNA sequence: TGTGCCAGCAGTCTAGAGGAAGGAGCCTACGAGCAGTACTTC.

This clone was observed a single time. This sequence joins TRBV4-1 and TRBJ1-5; D ambiguous. The CDR3 consists of 16 residues. Trimming took 1 base from V and 0 from J, leaving 10 bases between them. CDR1 is MGHRA, CDR2 YSYEKL, per germline. CDR3 nucleotides: TGCGCCAGCAGCCAAGCTGGGTCTTATAGCAATCAGCCCCAGCATTTT. Its protein is CASSQAGSYSNQPQHF.

The rearrangement links TRBV4-3 to TRBJ1-1; D is perhaps TRBD1 (5 bases). This CDR3 is built from 16 residues. CDR1 LGHNA and CDR2 YSLEER come from the germline V gene. The germline V and J ends were trimmed by 2 bases and 4 bases, with 17 bases remaining between them. This chain's CDR3 is CASSQRPGVGGTEAFF. CDR3 coding DNA: TGCGCCAGCAGCCAACGTCCAGGAGTCGGGGGCACTGAAGCTTTCTTT.

The V call is TRBV27, the J call TRBJ2-2, with D possibly matching TRBD2 (7 bases). Germline V gene data show CDR1 as MNHEY and CDR2 as SMNVEV (reference sequence). This CDR3 is built from 14 residues. V was pared by 3 bases and J by 6 bases, with 11 bases between. The CDR3, as DNA: TGTGCCAGCAGTTTTGGGGGGGCCGCCGGGGAGCTGTTTTTT. Translation: CASSFGGAAGELFF.

There are a few counts of this clone. The J gene is TRBJ1-2, the V gene TRBV5-1; 10 positions match TRBD1. This CDR3 is 15 amino acids long. V was pared by 4 bases and J by 4 bases, with 7 bases of the junction left unmatched. Germline lookup yields CDR1 SGHRS and CDR2 YFSETQ. The CDR3 protein is CASSPDRGQSYGYTF. The CDR3 coding sequence is TGCGCCAGCAGCCCTGACAGGGGGCAAAGCTATGGCTACACCTTC.

The rearrangement joins TRBV9 to TRBJ2-3; the D is unclear. Germline V gene sequence: CDR1 SGDLS, CDR2 YYNGEE. Trimming left V 0 bases short and J 3 bases short, with 11 bases between. CDR3 length: 15 residues. The CDR3 sequence is CASSVGWSRTDTQYF. In DNA form, the CDR3 reads TGTGCCAGCAGCGTAGGTTGGTCGAGGACAGATACGCAGTATTTT.

V usage is TRBV14 and J usage is TRBJ1-4, with no clear D. Germline CDR1 is SGHDN and CDR2 is FVKESK. This CDR3 is 17 amino acids long. With 0 bases removed from V and 7 bases from J, the gap between germline ends came to 18 bases. CDR3 protein: CASSQERARAGGEKLFF. The CDR3, as DNA: TGTGCCAGCAGCCAAGAAAGGGCCCGGGCCGGCGGTGAAAAACTGTTTTTT.

V is TRBV4-3 and J is TRBJ2-6; D not resolved. This CDR3 is built from 15 residues. CDR1 is LGHNA, CDR2 YSLEER, per germline. Trimming took off 1 base at V and 4 bases at J, with 8 bases between the two ends. The CDR3 is CASSQVLGGANVLTF. In DNA form, the CDR3 reads TGCGCCAGCAGCCAAGTGCTGGGAGGGGCCAACGTCCTGACTTTC.

The chain employs TRBV7-2 and TRBJ2-2, with D uncertain. V dropped 3 bases and J dropped 7 bases, with 15 bases sitting between them. Per the germline V gene, CDR1 is SGHTA and CDR2 is FQGNSA. This CDR3 region has 15 residues. The CDR3 spells CASSFRTNRDGELFF. The CDR3 nucleotides are TGTGCCAGCAGCTTTAGAACGAACCGCGACGGGGAGCTGTTTTTT.